The 5 T cell receptor beta chains below all came from one sample that was sequenced in a study of beta chain features in type 1 diabetes. Expressed TCRB transcripts were sequenced after all isolated RNA was converted to cDNA. The assay was immunoSEQ multiplex PCR, and TCRdb's table has in-frame clones only and misses some. The table lists about 220,000 clones, around 9.9% of them singletons, with 1% to 1.5% in the top ten. Sequenced input: central memory CD4+ T cells from blood. The receptor source for this set is a man aged 18-30 years in good health.

This clone was counted between two and nine times. The chain links TRBV30 to TRBJ1-1; D is undetermined. The CDR3 loop spans 13 amino acids. Trimming stripped 4 bases from V and 1 base from J, with 10 bases between. From germline, CDR1 is GTSNPN and CDR2 SVGIG (reference sequence). CDR3: CAWNIVKNTEAFF. In DNA form, the CDR3 reads TGTGCCTGGAATATAGTGAAGAACACTGAAGCTTTCTTT.

This clone was detected ten times or more. The chain combines TRBV18 with TRBJ1-1, with TRBD1 matching 7 bases. The length of the CDR3 is 14 residues. Per germline, CDR1 KGHSH and CDR2 LQKENI. Trimming took 5 bases from V and 0 from J; bases not matched to a gene: 3. Written as DNA, the CDR3 is TGTGCCAGCTCATCGGGACAGCTGAACACTGAAGCTTTCTTT. Translation gives CASSSGQLNTEAFF.

This rearrangement joins TRBV5-1 to TRBJ2-7; 9 bases are a match to TRBD1. CDR3 length: 14 residues. V shed 4 bases and J 5 bases; nucleotides not matched to a gene: 7. The germline gives CDR1 SGHRS, CDR2 YFSETQ. In nucleotides, the CDR3 is TGCGCCAGCAGCCTCAGACAGGGGGTCCACGAGCAGTACTTC. Translating it yields CASSLRQGVHEQYF.

The J gene is TRBJ2-2, the V gene TRBV14, with TRBD2 identical over 10 bases. V gave up 3 bases and J gave up 3 bases; unmatched junction bases: 7. The CDR3 covers 17 residues. Germline CDR1 reads SGHDN; CDR2 reads FVKESK. The CDR3: CASSQGASGGDTGELFF. Here the CDR3 DNA reads TGTGCCAGCAGCCAGGGCGCTAGCGGGGGCGACACCGGGGAGCTGTTTTTT.

This clone was seen a handful of times. V usage is TRBV30 and J usage is TRBJ1-3, with no clear D. This CDR3 spans 12 amino acids. The V end lost 7 bases, the J end lost 2 bases, and 9 bases lay between the germline ends. Germline V gene data show CDR1 as GTSNPN and CDR2 as SVGIG (reference sequence). The DNA of the CDR3 is TGTGCCTCCTCAAGGGCTGGAAACACCATATATTTT. Its translation is CASSRAGNTIYF.